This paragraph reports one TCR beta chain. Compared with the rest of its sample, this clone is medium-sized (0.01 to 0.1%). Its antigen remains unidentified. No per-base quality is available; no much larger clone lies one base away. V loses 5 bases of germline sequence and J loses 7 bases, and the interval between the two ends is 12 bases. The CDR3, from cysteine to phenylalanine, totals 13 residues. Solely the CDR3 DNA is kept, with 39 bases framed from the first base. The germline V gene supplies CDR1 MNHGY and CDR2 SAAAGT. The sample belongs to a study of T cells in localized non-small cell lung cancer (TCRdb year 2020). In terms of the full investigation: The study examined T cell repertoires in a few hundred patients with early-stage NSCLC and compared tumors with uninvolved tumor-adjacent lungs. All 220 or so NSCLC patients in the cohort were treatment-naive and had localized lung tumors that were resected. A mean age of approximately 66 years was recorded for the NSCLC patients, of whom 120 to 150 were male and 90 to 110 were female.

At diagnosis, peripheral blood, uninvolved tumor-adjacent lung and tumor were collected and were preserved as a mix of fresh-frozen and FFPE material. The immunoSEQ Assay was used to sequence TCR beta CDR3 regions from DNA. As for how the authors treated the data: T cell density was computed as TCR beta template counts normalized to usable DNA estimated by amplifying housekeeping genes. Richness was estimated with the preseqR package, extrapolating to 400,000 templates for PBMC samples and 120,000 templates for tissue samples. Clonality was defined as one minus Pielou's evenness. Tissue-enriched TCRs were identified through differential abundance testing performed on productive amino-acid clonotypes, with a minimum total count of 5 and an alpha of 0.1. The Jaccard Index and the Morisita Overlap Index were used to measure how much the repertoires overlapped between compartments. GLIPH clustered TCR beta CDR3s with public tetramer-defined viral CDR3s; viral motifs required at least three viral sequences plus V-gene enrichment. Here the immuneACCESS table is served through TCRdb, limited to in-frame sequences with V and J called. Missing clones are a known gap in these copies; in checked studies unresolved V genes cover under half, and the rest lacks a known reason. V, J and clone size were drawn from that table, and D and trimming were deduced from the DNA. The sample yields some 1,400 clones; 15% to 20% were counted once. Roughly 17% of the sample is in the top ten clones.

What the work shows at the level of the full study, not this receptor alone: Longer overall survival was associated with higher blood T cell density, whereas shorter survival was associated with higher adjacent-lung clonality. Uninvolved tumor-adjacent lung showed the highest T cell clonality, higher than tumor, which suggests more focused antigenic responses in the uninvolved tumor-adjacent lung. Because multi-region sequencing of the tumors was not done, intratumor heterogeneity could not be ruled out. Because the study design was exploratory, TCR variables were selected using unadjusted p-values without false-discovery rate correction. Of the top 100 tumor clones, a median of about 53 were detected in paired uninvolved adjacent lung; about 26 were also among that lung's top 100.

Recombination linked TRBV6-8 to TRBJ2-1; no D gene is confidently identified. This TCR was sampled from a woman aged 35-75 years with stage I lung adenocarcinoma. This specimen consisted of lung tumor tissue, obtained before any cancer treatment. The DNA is TGTGCCAGCAGTCAAAGTGGGGTTAATGAGCAGTTCTTC. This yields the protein CASSQSGVNEQFF.